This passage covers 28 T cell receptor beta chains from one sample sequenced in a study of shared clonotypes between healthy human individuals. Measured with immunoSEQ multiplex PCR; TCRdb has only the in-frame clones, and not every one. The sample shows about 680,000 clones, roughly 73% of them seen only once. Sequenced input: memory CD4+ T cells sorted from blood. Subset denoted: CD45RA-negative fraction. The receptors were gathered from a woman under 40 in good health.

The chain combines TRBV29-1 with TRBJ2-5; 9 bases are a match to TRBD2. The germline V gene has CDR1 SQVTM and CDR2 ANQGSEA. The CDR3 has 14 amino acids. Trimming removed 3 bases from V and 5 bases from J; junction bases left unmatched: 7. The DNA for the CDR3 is TGCAGCGTTGAGAGACTAGCGGCAGGGGAGACCCAGTACTTC. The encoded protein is CSVERLAAGETQYF.

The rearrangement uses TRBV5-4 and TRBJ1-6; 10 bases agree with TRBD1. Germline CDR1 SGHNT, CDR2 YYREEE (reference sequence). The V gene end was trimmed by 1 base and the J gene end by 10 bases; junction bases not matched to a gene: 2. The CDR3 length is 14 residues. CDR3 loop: CASSLRDRGSPLHF. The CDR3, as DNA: TGTGCCAGCAGCTTGAGGGACAGGGGATCACCCCTCCACTTT.

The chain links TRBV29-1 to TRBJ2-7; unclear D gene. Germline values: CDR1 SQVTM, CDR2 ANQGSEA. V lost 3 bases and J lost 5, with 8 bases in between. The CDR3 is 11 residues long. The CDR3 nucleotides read TGCAGCGTTGAGGGATTACACGAGCAGTACTTC. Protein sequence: CSVEGLHEQYF.

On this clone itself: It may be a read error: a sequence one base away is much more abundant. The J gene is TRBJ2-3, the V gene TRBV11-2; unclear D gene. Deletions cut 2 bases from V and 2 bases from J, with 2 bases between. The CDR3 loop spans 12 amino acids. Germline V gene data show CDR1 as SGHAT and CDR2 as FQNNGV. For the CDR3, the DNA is TGTGCCAGCAGCTTACCCACAGATACGCAGTATTTT. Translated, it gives CASSLPTDTQYF.

CDR3 region: CASAGTYGYTF. The CDR3 nucleotides are TGTGCCAGCGCTGGGACCTATGGCTACACCTTC. The rearrangement links TRBV18 to TRBJ1-2; maybe TRBD1 (5 bases). This CDR3 has 11 amino acids. CDR1 is KGHSH, CDR2 LQKENI, per germline. Trimming left V 8 bases short and J 4 bases short, with 8 bases between.

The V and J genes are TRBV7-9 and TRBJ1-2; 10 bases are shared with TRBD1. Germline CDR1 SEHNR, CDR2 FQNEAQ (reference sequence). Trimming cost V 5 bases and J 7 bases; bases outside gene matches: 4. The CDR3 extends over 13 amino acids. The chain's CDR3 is CASSAGTGVGYTF. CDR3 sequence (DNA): TGTGCCAGCAGCGCCGGGACAGGGGTTGGCTACACCTTC.

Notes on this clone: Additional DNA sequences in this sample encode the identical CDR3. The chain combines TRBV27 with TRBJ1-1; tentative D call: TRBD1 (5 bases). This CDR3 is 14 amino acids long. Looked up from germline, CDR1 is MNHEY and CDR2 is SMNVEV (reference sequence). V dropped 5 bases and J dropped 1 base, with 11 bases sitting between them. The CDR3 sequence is CASSRNQGNTEAFF. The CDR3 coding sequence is TGTGCCAGCAGTAGAAATCAGGGGAACACTGAAGCTTTCTTT.

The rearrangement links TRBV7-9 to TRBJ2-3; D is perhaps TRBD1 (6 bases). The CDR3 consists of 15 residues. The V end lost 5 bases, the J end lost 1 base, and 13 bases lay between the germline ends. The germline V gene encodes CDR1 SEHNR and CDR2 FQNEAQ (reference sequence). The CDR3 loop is CASSQTGYGTDTQYF. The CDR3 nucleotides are TGTGCCAGCAGCCAGACAGGTTACGGCACAGATACGCAGTATTTT.

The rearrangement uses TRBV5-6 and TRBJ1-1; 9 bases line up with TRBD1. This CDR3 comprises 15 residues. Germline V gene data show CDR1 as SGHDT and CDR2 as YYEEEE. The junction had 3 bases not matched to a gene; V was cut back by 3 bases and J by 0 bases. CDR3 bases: TGTGCCAGCAGCTATGGGGACAGGGTGAACACTGAAGCTTTCTTT. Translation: CASSYGDRVNTEAFF.

In DNA form, the CDR3 reads TGCGCCAGCAGTGCCAGCGGTACCTACGAGCAGTACTTC. It codes for CASSASGTYEQYF. V is TRBV10-1 and J is TRBJ2-7; D possibly corresponds to TRBD2 (5 bases). There are 13 residues in the CDR3. The germline V and J ends were trimmed by 4 bases and 2 bases, with 9 bases remaining between them. Per the germline V gene, CDR1 is WNHNN and CDR2 is SYGVQD (reference sequence).

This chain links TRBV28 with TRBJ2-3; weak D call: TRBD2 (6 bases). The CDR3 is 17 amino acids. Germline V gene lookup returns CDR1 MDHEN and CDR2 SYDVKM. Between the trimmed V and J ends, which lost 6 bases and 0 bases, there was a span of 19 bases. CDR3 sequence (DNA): TGTGCCAGCAGACCTAAGGGGAGGCCCCCTAGCACAGATACGCAGTATTTT. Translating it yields CASRPKGRPPSTDTQYF. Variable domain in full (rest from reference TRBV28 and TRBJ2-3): DVKVTQSSRYLVKRTGEKVFLECVQDMDHENMFWYRQDPGLGLRLIYFSYDVKMKEKGDIPEGYSVSREKKERFSLILESASTNQTSMYLCASRPKGRPPSTDTQYFGPGTRLTVL.

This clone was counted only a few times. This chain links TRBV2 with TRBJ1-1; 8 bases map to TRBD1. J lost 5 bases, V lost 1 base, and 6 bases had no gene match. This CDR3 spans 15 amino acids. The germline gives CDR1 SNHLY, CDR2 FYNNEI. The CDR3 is CASSEDAGGRTEAFF. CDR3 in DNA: TGTGCCAGCAGTGAAGATGCAGGGGGCAGGACTGAAGCTTTCTTT.

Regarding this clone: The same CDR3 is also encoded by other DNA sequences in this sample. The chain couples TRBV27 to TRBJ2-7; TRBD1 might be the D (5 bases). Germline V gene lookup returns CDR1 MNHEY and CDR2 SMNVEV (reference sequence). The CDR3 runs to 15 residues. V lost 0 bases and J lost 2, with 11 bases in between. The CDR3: CASSLSRTLTYEQYF. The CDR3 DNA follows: TGTGCCAGCAGTTTATCCCGGACACTCACCTACGAGCAGTACTTC.

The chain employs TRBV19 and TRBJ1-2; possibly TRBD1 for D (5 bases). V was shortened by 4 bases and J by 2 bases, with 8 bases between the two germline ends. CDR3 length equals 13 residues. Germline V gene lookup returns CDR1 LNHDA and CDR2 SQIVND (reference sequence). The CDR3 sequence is CASSRGRNYGYTF. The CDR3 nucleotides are TGTGCCAGTAGTAGGGGACGGAACTATGGCTACACCTTC.

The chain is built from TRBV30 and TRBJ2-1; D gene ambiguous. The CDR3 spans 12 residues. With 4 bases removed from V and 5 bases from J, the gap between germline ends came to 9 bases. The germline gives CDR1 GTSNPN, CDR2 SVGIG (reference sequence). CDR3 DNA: TGTGCCTGGACCACATATGACAATGAGCAGTTCTTC. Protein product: CAWTTYDNEQFF.

The CDR3 reads CASRLAGVHNTQYF. For the CDR3, the DNA is TGTGCCAGCCGACTAGCGGGAGTCCATAATACGCAGTATTTT. The genes are TRBV19 and TRBJ2-3, with 12 bases fitting TRBD2. Germline V gives CDR1 LNHDA, CDR2 SQIVND (reference sequence). The CDR3 length is 14 residues. With V trimmed by 9 bases and J by 7 bases, 8 bases remained unmatched.

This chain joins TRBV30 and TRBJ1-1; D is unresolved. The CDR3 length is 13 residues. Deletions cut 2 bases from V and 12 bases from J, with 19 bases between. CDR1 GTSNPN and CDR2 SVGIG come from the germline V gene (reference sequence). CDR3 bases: TGTGCCTGGAGTAGAAGACGGTCATCCCCTACTTTCTTT. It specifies CAWSRRRSSPTFF.

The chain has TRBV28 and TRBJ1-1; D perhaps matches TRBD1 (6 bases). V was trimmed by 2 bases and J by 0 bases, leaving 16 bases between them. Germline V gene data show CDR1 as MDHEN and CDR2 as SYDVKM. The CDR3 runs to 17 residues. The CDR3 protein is CASSLRGAAGVNTEAFF. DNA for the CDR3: TGTGCCAGCAGTTTACGGGGGGCAGCTGGGGTGAACACTGAAGCTTTCTTT.

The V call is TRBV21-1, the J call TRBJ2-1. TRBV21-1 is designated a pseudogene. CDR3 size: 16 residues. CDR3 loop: CASSKEGSSSYNEQFF. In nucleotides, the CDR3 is TGTGCCAGCAGCAAAGAGGGCTCCAGCTCCTACAATGAGCAGTTCTTC.

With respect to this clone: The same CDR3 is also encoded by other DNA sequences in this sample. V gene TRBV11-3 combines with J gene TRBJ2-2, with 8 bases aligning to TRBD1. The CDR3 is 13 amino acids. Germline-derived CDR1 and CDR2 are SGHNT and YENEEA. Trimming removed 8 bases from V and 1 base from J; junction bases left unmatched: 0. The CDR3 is CASGTGNTGELFF. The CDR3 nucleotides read TGTGCCAGCGGGACAGGGAACACCGGGGAGCTGTTTTTT.

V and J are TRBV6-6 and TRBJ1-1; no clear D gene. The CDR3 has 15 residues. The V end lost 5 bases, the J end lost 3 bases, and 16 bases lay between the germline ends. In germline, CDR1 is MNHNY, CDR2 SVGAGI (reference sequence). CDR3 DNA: TGTGCCAGCAGTATGGTCCAGAGCTGGGACACTGAAGCTTTCTTT. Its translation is CASSMVQSWDTEAFF.

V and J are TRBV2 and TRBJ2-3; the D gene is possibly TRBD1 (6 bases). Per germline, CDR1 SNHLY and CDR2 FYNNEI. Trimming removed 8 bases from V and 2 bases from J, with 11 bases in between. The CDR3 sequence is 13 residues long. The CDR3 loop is CASCYRVTDTQYF. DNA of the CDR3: TGTGCCAGCTGTTACAGGGTCACAGATACGCAGTATTTT.

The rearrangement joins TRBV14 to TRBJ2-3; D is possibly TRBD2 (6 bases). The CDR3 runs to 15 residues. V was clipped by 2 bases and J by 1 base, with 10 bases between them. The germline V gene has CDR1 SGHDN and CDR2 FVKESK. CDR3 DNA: TGTGCCAGCAGCCAAACGGTAGCGGGCACAGATACGCAGTATTTT. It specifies CASSQTVAGTDTQYF.

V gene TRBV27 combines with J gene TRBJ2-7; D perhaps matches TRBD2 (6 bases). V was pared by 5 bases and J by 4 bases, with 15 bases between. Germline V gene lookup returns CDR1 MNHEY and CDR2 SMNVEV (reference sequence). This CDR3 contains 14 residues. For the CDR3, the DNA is TGTGCCAGCAGTCCCCGCGGGGCATATTACGAGCAGTACTTC. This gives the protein CASSPRGAYYEQYF.

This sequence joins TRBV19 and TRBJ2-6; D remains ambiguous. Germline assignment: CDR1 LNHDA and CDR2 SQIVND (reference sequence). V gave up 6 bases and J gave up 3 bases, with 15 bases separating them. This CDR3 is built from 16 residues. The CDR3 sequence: CASRKDPWFGANVLTF. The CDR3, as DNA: TGTGCCAGTAGAAAGGACCCGTGGTTTGGGGCCAACGTCCTGACTTTC.

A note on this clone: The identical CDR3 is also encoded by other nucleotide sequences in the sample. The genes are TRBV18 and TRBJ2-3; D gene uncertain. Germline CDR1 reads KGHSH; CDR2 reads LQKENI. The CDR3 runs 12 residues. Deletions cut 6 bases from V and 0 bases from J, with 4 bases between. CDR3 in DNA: TGTGCCAGCTCGACTAGCACAGATACGCAGTATTTT. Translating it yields CASSTSTDTQYF.

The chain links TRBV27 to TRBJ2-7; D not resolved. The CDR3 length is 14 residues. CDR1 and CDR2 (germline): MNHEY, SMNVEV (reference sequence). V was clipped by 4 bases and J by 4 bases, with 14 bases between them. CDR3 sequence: CASSSASRDYEQYF. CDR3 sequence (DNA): TGTGCCAGCAGTTCCGCCTCTAGAGATTACGAGCAGTACTTC.

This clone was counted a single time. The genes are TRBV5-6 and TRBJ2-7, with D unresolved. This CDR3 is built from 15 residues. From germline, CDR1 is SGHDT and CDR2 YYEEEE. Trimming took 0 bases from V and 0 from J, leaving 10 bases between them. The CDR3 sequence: CASSLVGASSYEQYF. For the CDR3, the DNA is TGTGCCAGCAGCTTGGTTGGCGCCAGCTCCTACGAGCAGTACTTC.